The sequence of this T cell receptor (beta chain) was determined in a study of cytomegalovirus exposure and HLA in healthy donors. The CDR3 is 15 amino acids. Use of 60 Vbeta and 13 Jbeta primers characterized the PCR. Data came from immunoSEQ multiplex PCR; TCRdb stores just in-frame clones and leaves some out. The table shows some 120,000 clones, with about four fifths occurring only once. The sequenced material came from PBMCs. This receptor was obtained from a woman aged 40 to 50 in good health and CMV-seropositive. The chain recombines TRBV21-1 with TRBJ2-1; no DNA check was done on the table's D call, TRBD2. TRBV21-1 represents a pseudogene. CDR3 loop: CASRSGRGLYNEQFF. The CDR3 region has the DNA TGTGCCAGCCGGAGCGGGAGGGGCTTATACAATGAGCAGTTCTTC.